These T cell receptor beta chains were read from a single sample in a study of spatial heterogeneity in lung cancer. MiXCR was run by TCRdb on the 5' RACE reads, yielding one entry per CDR3 protein. The sample records about 94,000 distinct CDR3 sequences, roughly a fifth being singletons. The input for sequencing was PBMCs, taken at follow-up. These receptors came from a male donor with early-stage non-small cell lung cancer. Both conserved end residues are part of each CDR3. The D gene is left open where the match is weak. The size of a clone is reported for some rows only, either as once, few or many, or as a class for expanded clones.

cdr3_length: 16
clone_size: .
v_call: TRBV5-1
j_call: TRBJ2-1
d_call: TRBD2
cdr3_nt: TGCGCCAGCAGCCCCTTAGCGGGGGCCGCCTACAATGAGCAGTTCTTC
cdr3_aa: CASSPLAGAAYNEQFF

cdr3_length: 14
clone_size: .
v_call: TRBV6-6
j_call: TRBJ2-1
d_call: TRBD2
cdr3_nt: TGTGCCAGCACCGGAGGACTAGCGGCTAATGAGCAGTTCTTC
cdr3_aa: CASTGGLAANEQFF

cdr3_length: 15
clone_size: .
v_call: TRBV18
j_call: TRBJ1-5
d_call: .
cdr3_nt: TGTGCCAGCTCACCACCGGGGGGAGGCAATCAGCCCCAGCATTTT
cdr3_aa: CASSPPGGGNQPQHF

cdr3_length: 16
clone_size: few
v_call: TRBV7-2
j_call: TRBJ1-1
d_call: .
cdr3_nt: TGTGCCAGCAGCCCCTTACAGCAAACAATGAACACTGAAGCTTTCTTT
cdr3_aa: CASSPLQQTMNTEAFF

cdr3_length: 13
clone_size: few
v_call: TRBV19
j_call: TRBJ2-1
d_call: .
cdr3_nt: TGTGCCAGTCGTATAAGCAGCCACAATGAGCAGTTCTTC
cdr3_aa: CASRISSHNEQFF

cdr3_length: 15
clone_size: many
v_call: TRBV20-1
j_call: TRBJ1-4
d_call: .
cdr3_nt: TGCAGTGCTAGACCCATGGGGGTATCTAATGAAAAACTGTTTTTT
cdr3_aa: CSARPMGVSNEKLFF

cdr3_length: 17
clone_size: few
v_call: TRBV7-2
j_call: TRBJ1-3
d_call: .
cdr3_nt: TGTGCCAGCAGCTTATGGTCTGGCATGAGCTCTGGAAACACCATATATTTT
cdr3_aa: CASSLWSGMSSGNTIYF

cdr3_length: 15
clone_size: .
v_call: TRBV7-8
j_call: TRBJ2-2
d_call: TRBD1
cdr3_nt: TGTGCCAGCAGCGAGGGACAGACCTTCACCGGGGAGCTGTTTTTT
cdr3_aa: CASSEGQTFTGELFF

cdr3_length: 14
clone_size: .
v_call: TRBV9
j_call: TRBJ2-1
d_call: TRBD1
cdr3_nt: TGTGCCAGCAGCCTGGGGACAGCCTACAATGAGCAGTTCTTC
cdr3_aa: CASSLGTAYNEQFF

cdr3_length: 15
clone_size: .
v_call: TRBV19
j_call: TRBJ1-2
d_call: .
cdr3_nt: TGTGCCAGTAGTTTACTCACCTCCGCTAACTATGGCTACACCTTC
cdr3_aa: CASSLLTSANYGYTF

cdr3_length: 14
clone_size: few
v_call: TRBV6-2/TRBV6-3
j_call: TRBJ2-4
d_call: .
cdr3_nt: TGTGCCAGCAGTTACGGTCAGTCGCAAAACATTCAGTACTTC
cdr3_aa: CASSYGQSQNIQYF

cdr3_length: 13
clone_size: .
v_call: TRBV24-1
j_call: TRBJ2-4
d_call: TRBD2
cdr3_nt: TGTGCCACCAGTCCGGCGGGAGAACACATTCAGTACTTC
cdr3_aa: CATSPAGEHIQYF